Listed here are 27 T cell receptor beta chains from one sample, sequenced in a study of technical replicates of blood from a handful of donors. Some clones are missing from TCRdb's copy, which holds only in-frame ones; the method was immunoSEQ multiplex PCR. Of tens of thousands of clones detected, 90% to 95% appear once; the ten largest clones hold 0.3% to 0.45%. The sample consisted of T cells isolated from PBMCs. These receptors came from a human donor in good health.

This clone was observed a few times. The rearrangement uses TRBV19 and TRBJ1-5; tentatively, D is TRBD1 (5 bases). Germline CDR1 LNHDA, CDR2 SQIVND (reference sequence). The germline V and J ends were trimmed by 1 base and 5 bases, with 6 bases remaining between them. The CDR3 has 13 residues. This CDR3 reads CASSIGGDQPQHF. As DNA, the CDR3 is TGTGCCAGTAGTATAGGGGGGGATCAGCCCCAGCATTTT.

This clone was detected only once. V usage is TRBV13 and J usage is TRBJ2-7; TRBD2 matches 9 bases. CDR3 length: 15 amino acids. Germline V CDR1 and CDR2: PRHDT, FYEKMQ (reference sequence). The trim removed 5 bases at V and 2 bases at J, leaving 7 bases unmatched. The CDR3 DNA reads TGTGCCAGCAGCATTTTTTCTAGCGGGGCCTACGAGCAGTACTTC. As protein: CASSIFSSGAYEQYF.

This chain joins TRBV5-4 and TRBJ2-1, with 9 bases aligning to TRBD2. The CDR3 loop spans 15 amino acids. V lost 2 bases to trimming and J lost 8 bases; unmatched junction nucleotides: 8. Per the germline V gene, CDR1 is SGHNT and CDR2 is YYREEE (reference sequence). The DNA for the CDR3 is TGTGCCAGCAGCTTATGGCGCGGGAGGGCCGATGAGCAGTTCTTC. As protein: CASSLWRGRADEQFF.

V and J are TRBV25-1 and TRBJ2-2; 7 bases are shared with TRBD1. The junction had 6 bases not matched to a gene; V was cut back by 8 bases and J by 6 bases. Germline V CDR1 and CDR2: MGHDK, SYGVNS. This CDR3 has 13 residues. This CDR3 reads CASGRTGAGELFF. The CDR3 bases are TGTGCCAGCGGCCGAACAGGGGCCGGGGAGCTGTTTTTT. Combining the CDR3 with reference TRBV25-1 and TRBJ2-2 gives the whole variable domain EADIYQTPRYLVIGTGKKITLECSQTMGHDKMYWYQQDPGMELHLIHYSYGVNSTEKGDLSSESTVSRIRTEHFPLTLESARPSHTSQYLCASGRTGAGELFFGEGSRLTVL.

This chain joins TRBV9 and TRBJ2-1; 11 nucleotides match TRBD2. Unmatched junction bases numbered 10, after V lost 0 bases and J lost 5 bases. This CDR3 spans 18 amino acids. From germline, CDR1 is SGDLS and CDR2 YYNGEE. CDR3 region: CASSVELAGARGDNEQFF. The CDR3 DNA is TGTGCCAGCAGCGTAGAACTAGCGGGAGCCCGGGGGGACAATGAGCAGTTCTTC.

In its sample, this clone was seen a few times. The CDR3 here is CASSLGRNTEAFF. In DNA form, the CDR3 reads TGTGCCAGCAGCTTAGGCCGGAACACTGAAGCTTTCTTT. The gene calls are TRBV7-3 and TRBJ1-1; D unresolved. Germline CDR1 is SGHTA and CDR2 is FQGTGA. This CDR3 comprises 13 residues. Deletions cut 2 bases from V and 1 base from J, with 5 bases between.

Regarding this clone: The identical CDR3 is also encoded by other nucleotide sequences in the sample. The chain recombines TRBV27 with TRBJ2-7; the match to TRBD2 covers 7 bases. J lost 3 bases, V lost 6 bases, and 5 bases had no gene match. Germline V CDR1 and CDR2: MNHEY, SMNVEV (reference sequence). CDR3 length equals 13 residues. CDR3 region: CASSLGGNYEQYF. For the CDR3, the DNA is TGTGCCAGCAGCCTCGGGGGGAACTACGAGCAGTACTTC.

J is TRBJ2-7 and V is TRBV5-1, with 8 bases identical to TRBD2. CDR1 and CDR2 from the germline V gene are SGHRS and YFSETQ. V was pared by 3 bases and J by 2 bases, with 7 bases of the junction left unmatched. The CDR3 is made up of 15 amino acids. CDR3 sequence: CASSYWSGRAYEQYF. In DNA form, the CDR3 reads TGCGCCAGCAGCTACTGGAGCGGGAGAGCCTACGAGCAGTACTTC.

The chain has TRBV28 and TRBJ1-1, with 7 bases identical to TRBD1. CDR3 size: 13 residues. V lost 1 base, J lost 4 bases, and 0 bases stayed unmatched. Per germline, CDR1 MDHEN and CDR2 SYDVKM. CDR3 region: CASSLSGGTEAFF. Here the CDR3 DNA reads TGTGCCAGCAGTTTATCAGGGGGCACTGAAGCTTTCTTT.

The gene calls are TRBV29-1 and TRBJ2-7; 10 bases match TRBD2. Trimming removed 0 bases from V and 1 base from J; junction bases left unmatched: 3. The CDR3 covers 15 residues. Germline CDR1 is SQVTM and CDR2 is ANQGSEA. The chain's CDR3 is CSVEDTSGMSYEQYF. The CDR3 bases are TGCAGCGTTGAAGATACTAGCGGGATGTCCTACGAGCAGTACTTC.

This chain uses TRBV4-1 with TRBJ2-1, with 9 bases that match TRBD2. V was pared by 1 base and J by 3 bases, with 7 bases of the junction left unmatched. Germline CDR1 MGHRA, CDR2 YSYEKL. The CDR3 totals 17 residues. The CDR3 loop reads CASSQGRREGIYNEQFF. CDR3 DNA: TGCGCCAGCAGCCAAGGGCGGCGGGAGGGTATCTACAATGAGCAGTTCTTC.

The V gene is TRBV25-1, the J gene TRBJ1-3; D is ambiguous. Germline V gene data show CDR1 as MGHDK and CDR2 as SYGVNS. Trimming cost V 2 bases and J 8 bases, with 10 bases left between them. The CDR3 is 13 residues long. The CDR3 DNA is TGTGCCAGCAGTGAAGCGGGAGGGCACACCATATATTTT. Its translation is CASSEAGGHTIYF.

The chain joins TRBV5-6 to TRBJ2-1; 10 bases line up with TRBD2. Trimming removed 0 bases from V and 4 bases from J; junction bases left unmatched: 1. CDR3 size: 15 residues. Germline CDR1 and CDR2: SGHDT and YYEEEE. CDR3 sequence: CASSLDSGRYNEQFF. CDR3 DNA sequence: TGTGCCAGCAGCTTGGATAGCGGGAGGTACAATGAGCAGTTCTTC.

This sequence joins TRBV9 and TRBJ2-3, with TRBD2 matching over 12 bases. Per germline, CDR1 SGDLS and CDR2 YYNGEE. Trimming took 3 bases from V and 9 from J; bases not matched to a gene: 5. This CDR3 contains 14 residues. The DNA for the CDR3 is TGTGCCAGCAGCGGTGGACTAGCGGGATACACGCAGTATTTT. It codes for CASSGGLAGYTQYF.

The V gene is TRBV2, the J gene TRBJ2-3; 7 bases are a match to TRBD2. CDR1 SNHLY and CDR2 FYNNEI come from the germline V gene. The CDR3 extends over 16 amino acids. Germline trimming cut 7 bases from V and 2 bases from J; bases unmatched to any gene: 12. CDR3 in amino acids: CASTGIERGITDTQYF. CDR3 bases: TGTGCCAGCACCGGGATAGAGCGGGGCATCACAGATACGCAGTATTTT.

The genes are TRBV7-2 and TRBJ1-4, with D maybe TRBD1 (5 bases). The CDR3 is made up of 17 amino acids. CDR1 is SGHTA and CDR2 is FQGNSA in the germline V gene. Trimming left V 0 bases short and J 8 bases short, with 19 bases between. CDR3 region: CASSLALTAGYGEKLFF. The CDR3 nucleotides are TGTGCCAGCAGCTTAGCCCTCACCGCAGGGTATGGAGAAAAACTGTTTTTT.

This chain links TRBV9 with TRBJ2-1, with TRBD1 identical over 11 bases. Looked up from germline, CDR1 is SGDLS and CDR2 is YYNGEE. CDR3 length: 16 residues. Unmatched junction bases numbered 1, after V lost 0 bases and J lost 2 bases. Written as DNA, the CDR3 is TGTGCCAGCAGCGTAGGGGGACAGGGGGCCTACAATGAGCAGTTCTTC. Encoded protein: CASSVGGQGAYNEQFF.

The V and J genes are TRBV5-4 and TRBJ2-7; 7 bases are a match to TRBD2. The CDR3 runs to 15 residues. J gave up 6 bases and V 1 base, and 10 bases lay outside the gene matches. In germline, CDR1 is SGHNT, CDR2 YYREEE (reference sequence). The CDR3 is CASSLMAGEIPEQYF. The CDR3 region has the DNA TGTGCCAGCAGCTTGATGGCGGGAGAGATCCCCGAGCAGTACTTC.

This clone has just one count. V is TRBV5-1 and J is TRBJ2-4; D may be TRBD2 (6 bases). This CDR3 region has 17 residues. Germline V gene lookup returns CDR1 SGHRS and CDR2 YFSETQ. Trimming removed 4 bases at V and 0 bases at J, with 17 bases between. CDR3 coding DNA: TGCGCCAGCAGCCCCCTCCGGGAGCGTCAAGCCAAAAACATTCAGTACTTC. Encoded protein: CASSPLRERQAKNIQYF. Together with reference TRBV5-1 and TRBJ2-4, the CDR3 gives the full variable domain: KAGVTQTPRYLIKTRGQQVTLSCSPISGHRSVSWYQQTPGQGLQFLFEYFSETQRNKGNFPGRFSGRQFSNSRSEMNVSTLELGDSALYLCASSPLRERQAKNIQYFGAGTRLSVL.

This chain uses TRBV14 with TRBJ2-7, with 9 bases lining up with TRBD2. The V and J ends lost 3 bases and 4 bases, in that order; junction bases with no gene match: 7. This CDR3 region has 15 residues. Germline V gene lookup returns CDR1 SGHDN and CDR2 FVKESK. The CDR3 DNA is TGTGCCAGCAGCCAGGTCCTAGCGGGACAGTACGAGCAGTACTTC. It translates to CASSQVLAGQYEQYF.

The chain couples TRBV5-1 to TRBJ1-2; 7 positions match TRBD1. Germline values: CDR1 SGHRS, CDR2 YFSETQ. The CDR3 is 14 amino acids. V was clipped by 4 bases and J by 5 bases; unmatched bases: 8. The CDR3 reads CASSTTGDGYGYTF. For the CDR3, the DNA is TGCGCCAGCAGCACCACAGGGGATGGGTATGGCTACACCTTC.

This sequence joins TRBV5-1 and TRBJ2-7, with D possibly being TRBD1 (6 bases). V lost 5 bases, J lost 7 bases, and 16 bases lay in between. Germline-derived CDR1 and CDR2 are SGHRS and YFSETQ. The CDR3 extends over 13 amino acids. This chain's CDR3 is CASSYYRDGEQYF. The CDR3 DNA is TGCGCCAGCAGTTACTACAGGGACGGTGAGCAGTACTTC. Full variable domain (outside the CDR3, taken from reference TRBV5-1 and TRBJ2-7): KAGVTQTPRYLIKTRGQQVTLSCSPISGHRSVSWYQQTPGQGLQFLFEYFSETQRNKGNFPGRFSGRQFSNSRSEMNVSTLELGDSALYLCASSYYRDGEQYFGPGTRLTVT.

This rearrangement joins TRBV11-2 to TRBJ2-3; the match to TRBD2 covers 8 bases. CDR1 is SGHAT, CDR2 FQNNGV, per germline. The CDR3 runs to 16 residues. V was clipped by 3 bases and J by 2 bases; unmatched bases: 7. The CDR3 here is CASSFSLAGYTDTQYF. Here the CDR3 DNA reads TGTGCCAGCAGCTTTTCCCTAGCGGGCTACACAGATACGCAGTATTTT.

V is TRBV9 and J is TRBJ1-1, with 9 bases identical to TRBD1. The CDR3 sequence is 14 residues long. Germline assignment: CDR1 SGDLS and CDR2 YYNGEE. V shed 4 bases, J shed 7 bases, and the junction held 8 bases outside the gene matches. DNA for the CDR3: TGTGCCAGCAGCCCACTACAGGGGGCGTTTGAAGCTTTCTTT. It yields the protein CASSPLQGAFEAFF. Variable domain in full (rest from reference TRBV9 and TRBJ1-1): DSGVTQTPKHLITATGQRVTLRCSPRSGDLSVYWYQQSLDQGLQFLIQYYNGEERAKGNILERFSAQQFPDLHSELNLSSLELGDSALYFCASSPLQGAFEAFFGQGTRLTVV.

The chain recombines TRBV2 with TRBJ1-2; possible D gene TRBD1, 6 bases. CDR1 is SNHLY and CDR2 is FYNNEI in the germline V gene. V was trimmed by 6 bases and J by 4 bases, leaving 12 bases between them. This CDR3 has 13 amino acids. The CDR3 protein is CASSQTGSYGYTF. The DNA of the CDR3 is TGTGCCAGCAGCCAGACAGGATCCTATGGCTACACCTTC.

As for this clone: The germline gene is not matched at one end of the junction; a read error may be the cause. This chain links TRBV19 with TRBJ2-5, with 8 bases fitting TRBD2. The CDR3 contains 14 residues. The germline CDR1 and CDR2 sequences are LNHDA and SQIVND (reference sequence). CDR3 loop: CASSIVAGRETRYF. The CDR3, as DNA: TGTGCCAGTAGTATAGTAGCGGGAAGAGAGACCCGGTACTTC.

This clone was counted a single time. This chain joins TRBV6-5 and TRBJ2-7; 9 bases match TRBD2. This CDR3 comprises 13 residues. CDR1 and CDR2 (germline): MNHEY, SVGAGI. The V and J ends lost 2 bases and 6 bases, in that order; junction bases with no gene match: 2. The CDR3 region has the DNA TGTGCCAGCAGTTACGCACTAGCGGGCGAGCAGTACTTC. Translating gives CASSYALAGEQYF.